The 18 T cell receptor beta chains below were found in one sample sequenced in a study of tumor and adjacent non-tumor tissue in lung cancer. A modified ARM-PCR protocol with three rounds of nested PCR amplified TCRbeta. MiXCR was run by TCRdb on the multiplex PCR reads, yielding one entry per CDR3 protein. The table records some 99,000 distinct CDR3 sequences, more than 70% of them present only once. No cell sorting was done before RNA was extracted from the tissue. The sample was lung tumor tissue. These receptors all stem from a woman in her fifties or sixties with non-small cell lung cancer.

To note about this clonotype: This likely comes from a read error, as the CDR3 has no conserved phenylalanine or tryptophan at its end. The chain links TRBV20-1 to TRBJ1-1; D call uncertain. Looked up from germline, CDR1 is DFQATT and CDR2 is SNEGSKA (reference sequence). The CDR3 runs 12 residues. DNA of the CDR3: TGCAGTGTTAGAGGCGACACGTCGGAAGCTTTCTTA. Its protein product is CSVRGDTSEAFL.

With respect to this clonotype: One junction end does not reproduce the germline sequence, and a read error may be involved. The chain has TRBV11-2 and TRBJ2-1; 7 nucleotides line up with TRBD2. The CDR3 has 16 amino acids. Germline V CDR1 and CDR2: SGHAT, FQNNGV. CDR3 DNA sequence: TGTGCAAGCAGCTTAGTTCGGGGGGATCTAGGCAATGAGCAGTTCTTC. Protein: CASSLVRGDLGNEQFF.

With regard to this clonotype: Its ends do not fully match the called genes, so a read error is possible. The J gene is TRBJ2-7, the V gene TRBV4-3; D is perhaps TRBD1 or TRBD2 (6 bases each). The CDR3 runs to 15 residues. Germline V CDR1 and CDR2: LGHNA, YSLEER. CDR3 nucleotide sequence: TGCTCCAGAAGCCAAGAAGGAGGGGGAACCTACGAGCAGTACTTC. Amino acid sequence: CSRSQEGGGTYEQYF.

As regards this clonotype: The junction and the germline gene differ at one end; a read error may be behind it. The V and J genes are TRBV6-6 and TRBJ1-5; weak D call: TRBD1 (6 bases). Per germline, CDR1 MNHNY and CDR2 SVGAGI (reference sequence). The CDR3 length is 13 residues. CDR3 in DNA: TGCGCCAGCAGTCACAGGGTTTATCAGCCCCAGCATTTT. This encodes CASSHRVYQPQHF.

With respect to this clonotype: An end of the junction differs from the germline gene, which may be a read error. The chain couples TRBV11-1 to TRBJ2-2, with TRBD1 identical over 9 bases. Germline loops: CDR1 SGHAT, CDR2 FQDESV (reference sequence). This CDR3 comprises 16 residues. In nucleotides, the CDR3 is TGTGCCAGCAGCGCCTGGACAGGGGTGAACTTCGGGGAGCGGTTTTTT. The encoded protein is CASSAWTGVNFGERFF.

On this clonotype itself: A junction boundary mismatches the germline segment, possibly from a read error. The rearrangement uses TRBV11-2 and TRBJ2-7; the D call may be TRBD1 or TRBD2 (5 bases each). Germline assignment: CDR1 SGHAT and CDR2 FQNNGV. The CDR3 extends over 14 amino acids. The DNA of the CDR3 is TGCGCCGGCAGTTGGGACCGCGGAGGATACGACCAGTACTTC. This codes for CAGSWDRGGYDQYF.

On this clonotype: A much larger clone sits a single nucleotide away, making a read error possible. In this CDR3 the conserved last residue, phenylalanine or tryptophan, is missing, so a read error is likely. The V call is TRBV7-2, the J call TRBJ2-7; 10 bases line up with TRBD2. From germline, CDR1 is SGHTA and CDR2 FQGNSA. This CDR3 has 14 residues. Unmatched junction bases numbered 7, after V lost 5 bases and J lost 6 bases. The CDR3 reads CASSVGTSASEQYL. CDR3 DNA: TGTGCCAGCAGCGTCGGGACTAGCGCTTCCGAGCAGTACCTC.

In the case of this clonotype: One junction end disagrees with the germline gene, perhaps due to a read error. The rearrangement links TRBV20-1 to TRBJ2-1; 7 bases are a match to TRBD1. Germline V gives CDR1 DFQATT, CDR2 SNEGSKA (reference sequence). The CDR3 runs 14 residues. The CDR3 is CSAFRGRYYNEQVF. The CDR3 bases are TGTAGTGCATTCAGGGGGAGATACTACAATGAGCAGGTCTTC.

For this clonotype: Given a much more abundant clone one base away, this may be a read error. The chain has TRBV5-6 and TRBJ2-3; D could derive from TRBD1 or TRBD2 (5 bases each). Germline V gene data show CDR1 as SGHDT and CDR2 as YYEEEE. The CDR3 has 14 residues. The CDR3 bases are TGTGCCAGCAGCTTGACCAATCAGGGAGATATGCAGTATTTT. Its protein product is CASSLTNQGDMQYF.

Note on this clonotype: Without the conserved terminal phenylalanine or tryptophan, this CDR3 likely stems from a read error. This chain's CDR3 is CSASTVTRELFY. The CDR3 DNA is TGCAGTGCTAGTACAGTCACCAGGGAGCTGTTTTAT. The chain uses TRBV20-1 and TRBJ2-2; D unclear. CDR1 is DFQATT, CDR2 SNEGSKA, per germline (reference sequence). This CDR3 comprises 12 residues.

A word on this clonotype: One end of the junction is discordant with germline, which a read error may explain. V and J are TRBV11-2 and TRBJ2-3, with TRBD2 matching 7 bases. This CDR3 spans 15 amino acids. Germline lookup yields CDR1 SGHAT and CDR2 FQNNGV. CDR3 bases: TGTGCCAGCAGTGCCATCGGGACTACCACAGATACACAGTATTTT. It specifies CASSAIGTTTDTQYF.

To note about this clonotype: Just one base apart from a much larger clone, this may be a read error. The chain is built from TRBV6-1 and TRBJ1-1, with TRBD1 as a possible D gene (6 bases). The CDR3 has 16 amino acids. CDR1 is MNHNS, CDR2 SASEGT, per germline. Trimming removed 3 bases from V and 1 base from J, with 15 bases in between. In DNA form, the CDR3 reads TGTGCCAGCAGTGAGGAGGGGGGCAGGACGAACACTGAAGCTTTCTTT. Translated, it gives CASSEEGGRTNTEAFF.

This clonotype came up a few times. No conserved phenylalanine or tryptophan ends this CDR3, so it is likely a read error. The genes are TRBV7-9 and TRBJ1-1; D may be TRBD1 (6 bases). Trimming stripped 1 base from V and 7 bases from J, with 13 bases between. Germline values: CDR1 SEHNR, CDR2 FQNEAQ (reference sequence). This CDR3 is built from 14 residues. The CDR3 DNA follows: TGTGCCAGCAGCTTAGGCGGACAGACCATTGAAGCTTTCTAT. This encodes CASSLGGQTIEAFY.

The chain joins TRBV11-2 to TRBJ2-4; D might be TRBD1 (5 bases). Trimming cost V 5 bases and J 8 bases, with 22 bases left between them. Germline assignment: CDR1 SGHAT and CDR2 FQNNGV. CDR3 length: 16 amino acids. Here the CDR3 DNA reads TGTGCCAGCAGCGGCCTCAATGGGGCCAAACGGTACATTCAGTACTTC. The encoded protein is CASSGLNGAKRYIQYF. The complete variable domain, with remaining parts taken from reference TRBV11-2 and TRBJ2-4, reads EAGVAQSPRYKIIEKRQSVAFWCNPISGHATLYWYQQILGQGPKLLIQFQNNGVVDDSQLPKDRFSAERLKGVDSTLKIQPAKLEDSAVYLCASSGLNGAKRYIQYFGAGTRLSVL.

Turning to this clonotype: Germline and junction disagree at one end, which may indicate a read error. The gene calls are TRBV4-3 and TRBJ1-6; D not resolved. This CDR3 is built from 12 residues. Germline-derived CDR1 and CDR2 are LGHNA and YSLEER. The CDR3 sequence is CPSSHSNSPLHF. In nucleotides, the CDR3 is TGCCCCAGCAGCCATAGTAATTCACCCCTCCACTTT.

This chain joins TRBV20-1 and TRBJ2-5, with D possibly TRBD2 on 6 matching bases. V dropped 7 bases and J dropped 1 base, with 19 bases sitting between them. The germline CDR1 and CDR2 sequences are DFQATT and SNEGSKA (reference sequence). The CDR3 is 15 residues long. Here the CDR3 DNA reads TGCAGTGTCAGACATGGAGGGGTTCCCCAAGAGACCCAGTACTTC. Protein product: CSVRHGGVPQETQYF.

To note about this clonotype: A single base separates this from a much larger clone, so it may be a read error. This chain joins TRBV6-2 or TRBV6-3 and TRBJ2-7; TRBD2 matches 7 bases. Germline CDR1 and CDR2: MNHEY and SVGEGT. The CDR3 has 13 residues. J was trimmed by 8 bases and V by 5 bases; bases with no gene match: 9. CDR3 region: CASSQGLLRQQYF. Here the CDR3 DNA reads TGTGCCAGCAGTCAGGGACTACTTCGCCAGCAGTACTTC.

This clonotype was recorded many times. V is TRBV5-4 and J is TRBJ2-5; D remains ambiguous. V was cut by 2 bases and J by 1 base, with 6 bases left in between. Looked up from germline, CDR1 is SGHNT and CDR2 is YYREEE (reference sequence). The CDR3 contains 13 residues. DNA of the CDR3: TGTGCCAGCAGCTTTTTCAGCCAAGAGACCCAGTACTTC. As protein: CASSFFSQETQYF.